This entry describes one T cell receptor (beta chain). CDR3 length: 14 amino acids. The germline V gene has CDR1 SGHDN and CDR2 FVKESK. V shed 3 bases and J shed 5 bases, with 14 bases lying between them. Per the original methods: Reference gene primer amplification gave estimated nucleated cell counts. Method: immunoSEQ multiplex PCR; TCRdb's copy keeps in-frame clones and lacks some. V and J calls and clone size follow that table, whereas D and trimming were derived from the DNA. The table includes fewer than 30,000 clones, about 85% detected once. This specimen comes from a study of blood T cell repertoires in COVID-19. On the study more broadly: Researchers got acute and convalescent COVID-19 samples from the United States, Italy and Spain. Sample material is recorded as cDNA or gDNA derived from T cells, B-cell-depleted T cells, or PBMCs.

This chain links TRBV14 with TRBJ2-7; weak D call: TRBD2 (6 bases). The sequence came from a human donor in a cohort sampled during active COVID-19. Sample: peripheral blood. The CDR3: CASSQGGDNNEQYF. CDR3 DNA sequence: TGTGCCAGCAGCCAGGGGGGTGATAACAACGAGCAGTACTTC.